The following is a T cell receptor (beta chain) sequence with its context. This clone was counted a single time. Its antigen remains undetermined. Base qualities are not provided; no much larger clone lies one nucleotide away. The sample originates from a study of cytomegalovirus exposure and HLA in healthy donors (dated by TCRdb to 2016 to 2017). Broadly, across the study: A later analysis indicated that the 110 or so validation repertoires were generated on the platform also employed for the roughly 650 repertoires of the first cohort. The study was designed to test whether signatures of past pathogen exposure could be identified by cataloging public T cell receptors. Besides the first cohort of roughly 660 subjects, a separate validation cohort made up of some 110 different subjects was used. To predict cytomegalovirus infection status, the study brought together high-throughput TCR immunosequencing, statistical association of individual TCRs with disease status, and machine learning. The investigation overall reported the following: Most TCR sequences were observed very rarely across donors, whereas some public TCRs were present in many individuals. Subsequent analysis determined that TCRs grouped into clusters in the first cohort also showed a tendency toward co-occurrence across the 130 or so validation repertoires, and 94% of cluster scores exceeded 0. The study listed approximately 150 TCR beta chains as associated with cytomegalovirus. The authors suggested that the approach could potentially be extended to other disease states and immunological phenotypes. In vitro tests confirmed that a few of the cytomegalovirus-associated TCR beta chains recognize cytomegalovirus antigens. A later analysis lacked HLA typing for the validation cohort, so it scored co-occurrence in that cohort across all 120 or so repertoires. In both the original and validation cohorts, the classifier was reported to diagnose cytomegalovirus status with high specificity and sensitivity.

Receptor libraries were prepared by the immunoSEQ multiplex PCR assay. On the authors' methods: To diagnose cytomegalovirus status from the catalog of TCR beta chain sequences, a statistical classification framework was built. TCRdb re-hosts the immuneACCESS table, in-frame sequences only. Its copies lack some clones; in the studies checked, an unresolved V gene accounts for under half of them, and the cause for the rest is not known. The V and J calls and clone size were taken over from that table, and D and trimming were inferred from the DNA. Present in this sample are tens of thousands of clones, approximately 96% of which were seen just once. The ten biggest clones cover about 1.6% of the sample. The donors belonged to the validation cohort of around 110 subjects, which was separate from the approximately 680-subject first cohort. This receptor was obtained from a woman under 30 in good health and CMV-seropositive. The sequencing input was PBMCs.

The nucleotides are TGTGCCAGCAGCCGGGACAGGGGAACTGGAAACACCATATATTTT. Its protein is CASSRDRGTGNTIYF. The receptor chain draws on TRBV2 and TRBJ1-3; 10 junctional bases match TRBD1. CDR1 is given as SNHLY and CDR2 as FYNNEI, both from the germline V gene. The CDR3 numbers 15 residues from cysteine through phenylalanine. Just CDR3 DNA is preserved here, 45 bases in frame from base 1. From V the trimming removes 6 bases and from J it removes 2 bases, while the gene matches leave 4 bases of the junction unaccounted for.